This T cell receptor beta chain was recorded in a study of T cells after yellow fever vaccination. Study details: Researchers used SMART-Seq v4 Ultra Low Input to prepare fractions that had low cell numbers. Study-level results: Once the booster was given, most primary-vaccination clones reappeared, at about 97% for CD4 and 88% for CD8. A weaker secondary response peaked on day 5, the primary on day 15.

Conversion of TCR transcripts into cDNA relied on 5'RACE template switching, which added a universal primer site and UMIs. TCRdb passed the 5' RACE reads through MiXCR, listing each CDR3 protein once. The sample carries some 350,000 distinct CDR3 sequences, 8% to 10% recorded once. With regard to this clonotype: Its matching antigen is unknown.

The germline gives CDR1 SGHVS, CDR2 FQNEAQ. The V segment lost 5 bases and the J segment 5 bases; nucleotides outside the gene matches: 4. There are 13 residues in the CDR3. The source was PBMCs, collected on the day of the first yellow fever vaccination. This sequence joins TRBV7-8 and TRBJ2-5, with 8 nucleotides matching TRBD2. This clonotype was obtained from a man between 18 and 35 years old who received the YFV17D yellow fever vaccine. The CDR3 is CASSRTSRETQYF. The CDR3 DNA follows: TGTGCCAGCAGCCGGACTAGCCGGGAGACCCAGTACTTC. Combining the CDR3 with reference TRBV7-8 and TRBJ2-5 gives the whole variable domain GAGVSQSPRYKVAKRGQDVALRCDPISGHVSLFWYQQALGQGPEFLTYFQNEAQLDKSGLPSDRFFAERPEGSVSTLKIQRTQQEDSAVYLCASSRTSRETQYFGPGTRLLVL.